Listed below are T cell receptor beta chains from one sample, sequenced in a study of T cell repertoires in cytomegalovirus infection. TCRdb recomputed calls from the reads with MiXCR, one row per CDR3 protein. The table has about 450,000 distinct CDR3 sequences, approximately 31% seen once. The specimen sequenced was PBMCs. All receptors come from a human donor in good health (CMV status not recorded). Some clones in this sample may be carry-over from other donors' samples. The conserved cysteine and the conserved F or W are not part of the CDR3 here. Each record gives: V gene, CDR3 protein.

>TRBV2
ASLSGEAYNEQF
>TRBV29-1
SATATNEKLF
>TRBV7-8
ASSLSEITGQGYNEQF
>TRBV19
ASSIRNEKLF
>TRBV12-3/TRBV12-4
ASSLKGLINQPQH
>TRBV4-1
ASSHGGQSFADEQY
>TRBV5-1
ASSLTSGGMNEQF
>TRBV7-9
ASRRDSVTNTGELF
>TRBV19
ASTGSPNYEQY
>TRBV11-3
ASSPYGGAYNEQF
>TRBV19
ASSIDNLGIYEQY
>TRBV19
ASSPSANRELF
>TRBV6-2/TRBV6-3
ASKASWVFGSDTQY
>TRBV19
ASSPPEAATDTQY
>TRBV6-1
ASRPVRDSPFRDEQY
>TRBV7-7
ASSSSRGHTGELF
>TRBV7-6
ASSSQALRTDTQY
>TRBV7-4
ASSLGPTDGYT
>TRBV7-6
ASSFRLTDTQY
>TRBV4-3
ASSQARGSRGPLH
>TRBV6-1
ASRTGNNSPLH
>TRBV25-1
ASSDRRRGVGHEQF
>TRBV6-5
ASSYSTDYGYT
>TRBV12-3/TRBV12-4
ASSLALGANTEAL
>TRBV7-2
ASRSIAGPTYEQY
>TRBV7-2
ASSLVPGGLGDTEAF
>TRBV7-8
ASSLGPGKDTQY
>TRBV6-1
ASSEAGGYLGNTIY
>TRBV7-6
ASSNLPGGLLYEQY
>TRBV6-1
VTPALAGVGGYT
>TRBV7-9
ASSKATGSNSPLH